What follows describes a single T cell receptor beta chain. Antigen unknown. The entry originates in a study of cytomegalovirus exposure and HLA in healthy donors. CDR1 is GTSNPN and CDR2 is SVGIG in the germline V gene (reference sequence). This CDR3 has 13 amino acids. Trimming left V 1 base short and J 11 bases short, with 15 bases between. Study-wide results and limits: In all likelihood, a cluster of highly shared sequence variants was a sequencing artifact. In a later analysis, roughly 17,000 TCR beta sequences were associated with HLA alleles at 0.05 false discovery rate. Reportedly, fewer N-insertions than the 666-donor mean appeared in an Asian-associated ancestry cluster in a later analysis.

13 Jbeta primers and 60 Vbeta primers were used for the PCR. The data were produced by immunoSEQ multiplex PCR, yet TCRdb's version contains in-frame clones alone and is incomplete. The sample lists some 120,000 clones; roughly 79% were seen once. Input material: PBMCs. This receptor was obtained from a woman aged 18 to 35 in good health and CMV-seronegative. This rearrangement joins TRBV30 to TRBJ1-5; no definite D call. CDR3: CAWSGKSNTAQHF. The CDR3 nucleotides are TGTGCCTGGAGTGGCAAGAGCAATACGGCCCAGCATTTT.